At least ten counts were recorded for the clone carrying this T cell receptor beta chain. Its matching antigen is unknown. TCRdb analysed the multiplex PCR reads with MiXCR anew, one entry per CDR3 protein. Here the sample spans 190,000 or so distinct CDR3 sequences, around 29% being singletons. The record originates from a study of breast tumors, draining lymph nodes, adjacent tissues. Findings of the study overall: The lymph node origin of tumor T cells was framed as consistent with a hypothesis, not demonstrated.

The germline gives CDR1 SGHRS, CDR2 YFSETQ. CDR3 size: 16 residues. Trimming pared 0 bases from V and 0 bases from J, leaving 10 bases between. Breast cancer patients provided tissue from their axillary draining lymph nodes. The chain recombines TRBV5-1 with TRBJ1-3; D call uncertain. The sequence came from a female donor with breast cancer. Some clones in this sample may be carry-over from other donors' samples. The material sequenced was axillary lymph node tissue. CDR3 sequence: CASSLAPEGSGNTIYF. The CDR3 DNA is TGCGCCAGCAGCTTGGCCCCAGAGGGCTCTGGAAACACCATATATTTT.